The rows below give T cell receptor beta chains drawn from one sample of a study of blood T cell repertoires in COVID-19. The assay was immunoSEQ multiplex PCR, and TCRdb's table has in-frame clones only and misses some. This table holds approximately 250,000 clones, approximately 85% found once. Material for sequencing was peripheral blood. The receptors were gathered from a man aged 50 to 59 with COVID-19, enrolled during active disease. The conserved cysteine and the conserved F or W are not part of the CDR3 here. Not all rows give a size; the values are once, few, many and, for expanded clones, a class.

v_gene,abundance,CDR3aa
TRBV5-1,NA,ASSLGPAGANSNQPQH
TRBV9,NA,ASSTGQVQY
TRBV27,NA,ASSLGQGVRQPQH
TRBV5-4,NA,ASSYEIVGQAYGYT
TRBV18,NA,ASSPSGGIDGYT
TRBV5-4,NA,ASSSGTGGADTQY
TRBV19,NA,ASSMSNYNEQF
TRBV30,NA,AWRPSGGRGQY
TRBV10-3,NA,AIRTAEHSYEQY
TRBV6-2/TRBV6-3,NA,ASSSERGALSVSWETQY
TRBV29-1,NA,SVGRGNTDTQY
TRBV7-7,NA,ATLTTTGELF
TRBV7-2,NA,ASSLERGYQPQH
TRBV28,NA,ASRQGSGNTIY
TRBV4-2,few,ASSQDGHRAGETQY
TRBV2,NA,ASSAEGQIGEQY
TRBV12-3/TRBV12-4,NA,ASGRGIETQY
TRBV5-1,NA,ASSDGISYNEQF
TRBV6-5,few,ASTRLSNTGELF
TRBV18,NA,ASSERGIIYEQY
TRBV4-3,NA,ASSQVLAYEQY
TRBV7-8,NA,ASSKGQGAEAF
TRBV5-1,NA,ASSLDTGSVYNEQF
TRBV7-2,NA,ASSFAGTRVTGELF
TRBV19,NA,ASGRQGSEAF
TRBV19,NA,ASSIERTAGPVD
TRBV7-7,few,ASRPSGGAGEQF
TRBV6-5,NA,ASSKERDSPGPLH
TRBV27,NA,ASSAPGQGAGRLPF
TRBV18,NA,ASSSAGPTETQY